The 9 T cell receptor beta chains listed next were all sequenced from one sample in a study of identical twins. TCRdb independently ran MiXCR on the 5' RACE reads; one entry per CDR3 protein. The repertoire holds around 550,000 distinct CDR3 sequences, 15% seen once, with about 0.47% in the top ten. This sample was shared with a second study, whose subject was yellow fever vaccine responses in identical twins.

Sequencing input: CD4+ T cells sorted from blood. These receptors originate from a woman aged 18-30 years in good health.

A few counts support this clonotype. CDR3 DNA sequence: TGTGCCAGCAGCTTAGGAGGAGGGTCCCAGTACTTC. Protein: CASSLGGGSQYF. This chain uses TRBV7-9 with TRBJ2-5; TRBD2 might be the D (6 bases). CDR3 length: 12 amino acids. Trimming shortened V by 1 base and J by 9 bases, and 9 bases separated the two germline ends. Per the germline V gene, CDR1 is SEHNR and CDR2 is FQNEAQ (reference sequence). Variable domain in full (rest from reference TRBV7-9 and TRBJ2-5): DTGVSQNPRHKITKRGQNVTFRCDPISEHNRLYWYRQTLGQGPEFLTYFQNEAQLEKSRLLSDRFSAERPKGSFSTLEIQRTEQGDSAMYLCASSLGGGSQYFGPGTRLLVL.

This clonotype turned up a few times. The CDR3 loop reads CASPGRRGEEETQYF. The CDR3 DNA follows: TGTGCCAGCCCAGGGAGGCGGGGGGAAGAGGAGACCCAGTACTTC. The chain links TRBV6-9 to TRBJ2-5, with 8 bases identical to TRBD2. Germline V gene lookup returns CDR1 MNHGY and CDR2 SVAAGI. V was pared by 8 bases and J by 5 bases, with 13 bases of the junction left unmatched. CDR3 length: 15 amino acids.

The chain has TRBV6-1 and TRBJ2-1; D possibly corresponds to TRBD1 (5 bases). This CDR3 has 15 residues. Between the trimmed V and J ends, which lost 6 bases and 0 bases, there was a span of 12 bases. The germline CDR1 and CDR2 sequences are MNHNS and SASEGT. CDR3: CASRRDSSSYNEQFF. For the CDR3, the DNA is TGTGCCAGCAGGCGCGACAGTAGCTCCTACAATGAGCAGTTCTTC.

The V gene is TRBV7-9, the J gene TRBJ2-1; 10 nucleotides line up with TRBD1. The germline V gene encodes CDR1 SEHNR and CDR2 FQNEAQ (reference sequence). V shed 5 bases and J 7 bases; nucleotides not matched to a gene: 8. The CDR3 extends over 15 amino acids. The CDR3 DNA is TGTGCCAGCAGCCACCGGGACAGGGGTCTTAATGAGCAGTTCTTC. This gives the protein CASSHRDRGLNEQFF.

This clonotype has more than one count but fewer than ten. The chain joins TRBV29-1 to TRBJ2-1; TRBD1 matches 7 bases. Per germline, CDR1 SQVTM and CDR2 ANQGSEA. This CDR3 region has 16 residues. The V segment lost 3 bases and the J segment 1 base; nucleotides outside the gene matches: 9. Here the CDR3 DNA reads TGCAGCGTTGATGGCGGACAGGAGAGGTCCTACAATGAGCAGTTCTTC. It specifies CSVDGGQERSYNEQFF.

The J gene is TRBJ2-4, the V gene TRBV6-1; a weak D match, TRBD2 (5 bases). The V gene's germline CDR1 is MNHNS and CDR2 SASEGT. V dropped 6 bases and J dropped 3 bases, with 18 bases sitting between them. The CDR3 length is 16 residues. This CDR3 reads CASSSRSGEGKNIQYF. CDR3 sequence (DNA): TGTGCCAGCAGCTCGAGGAGCGGCGAAGGCAAAAACATTCAGTACTTC.

The rearrangement uses TRBV28 and TRBJ1-1; 7 positions match TRBD1. CDR1 and CDR2 (germline): MDHEN, SYDVKM. The CDR3 totals 14 residues. V shed 4 bases, J shed 5 bases, and the junction held 7 bases outside the gene matches. CDR3 coding DNA: TGTGCCAGCAGTTCATCCGGGACAGTGACTGAAGCTTTCTTT. Protein: CASSSSGTVTEAFF.

The V gene is TRBV7-9, the J gene TRBJ2-1, with unresolved D. V was trimmed by 7 bases and J by 10 bases, leaving 14 bases between them. The V gene's germline CDR1 is SEHNR and CDR2 FQNEAQ (reference sequence). The CDR3 runs 12 residues. CDR3 sequence reads: CASNPVAGEQFF. In DNA form, the CDR3 reads TGTGCCAGCAACCCTGTTGCTGGCGAGCAGTTCTTC.

The chain joins TRBV6-1 to TRBJ1-3; tentatively, D is TRBD1 (5 bases). The germline CDR1 and CDR2 sequences are MNHNS and SASEGT. The CDR3 spans 15 residues. Trimming took 6 bases from V and 0 from J, leaving 12 bases between them. Written as DNA, the CDR3 is TGTGCCAGCAGGAGGGACTTAGACTCTGGAAACACCATATATTTT. Translated: CASRRDLDSGNTIYF.